This TCR beta chain came from a study of T cell responses to AZD1222 COVID-19 vaccine. General study findings and limits: Breadth and depth of Spike-specific TCRs rose after two AZD1222 doses. Donors were chiefly white British, with a greater number of females, and clonal diversity was perhaps underestimated.

The data were produced by immunoSEQ multiplex PCR, yet TCRdb's version contains in-frame clones alone and is incomplete. This sample has more than 95,000 clones, with 85% to 90% found just once. Trimming took off 2 bases at V and 7 bases at J, with 17 bases between the two ends. CDR3 length: 16 residues. Germline CDR1 and CDR2: LGHDT and YNNKEL (reference sequence). About this clone itself: Its antigen is unknown.

The clonotype originates from an adult in good health. Sequencing used peripheral blood, obtained on day 0 of AZD1222 vaccination. The V gene is TRBV3-1 (or the pseudogene TRBV3-2), the J gene TRBJ1-4; D is possibly TRBD1 (6 bases). The CDR3 spells CASSQRWSDRGEKLFF. CDR3 sequence (DNA): TGTGCCAGCAGCCAAAGATGGTCGGACAGAGGTGAAAAACTGTTTTTT.